This T cell receptor (beta chain) was identified in a study of blood T cells in healthy people across ages. Study observations and caveats: Using unsorted PBMCs precluded a conclusive naive versus antigen-experienced comparison.

The total RNA that was extracted per sample amounted to at least 6 micrograms. Details on this clonotype: What it binds is unknown.

Germline values: CDR1 SGHDT, CDR2 YYEEEE. CDR3 length equals 14 residues. A second 7 to 11 cycle PCR used barcoded and J-beta primers. Each CDR3 protein is one row after TCRdb ran MiXCR on the 5' RACE reads. The data contain over a million distinct CDR3 sequences, roughly 60% of them singletons. The sequence came from a man between 18 and 29 years old in good health. The genes are TRBV5-6 and TRBJ2-5; D might be TRBD2 (5 bases). Matching the DNA end better, TRBJ2-7 makes the J call doubtful. The sequencing sample was made of blood. CDR3 protein: CASSLVCGLGEQYF. The CDR3, as DNA: TGTGCCAGCAGCTTGGTCTGCGGACTTGGCGAGCAGTACTTC.